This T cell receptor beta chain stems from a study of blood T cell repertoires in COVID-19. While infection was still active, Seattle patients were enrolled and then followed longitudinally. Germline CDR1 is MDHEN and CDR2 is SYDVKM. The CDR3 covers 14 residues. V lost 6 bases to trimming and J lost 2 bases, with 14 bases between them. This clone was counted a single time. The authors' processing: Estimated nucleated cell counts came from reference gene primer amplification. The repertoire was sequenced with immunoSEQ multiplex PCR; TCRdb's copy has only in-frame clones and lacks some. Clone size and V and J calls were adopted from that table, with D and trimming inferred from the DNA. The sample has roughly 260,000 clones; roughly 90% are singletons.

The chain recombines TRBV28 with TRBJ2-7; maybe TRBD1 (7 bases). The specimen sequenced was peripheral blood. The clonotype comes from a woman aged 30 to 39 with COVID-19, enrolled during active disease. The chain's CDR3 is CASSKQGGPYEQYF. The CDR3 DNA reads TGTGCCAGCAGCAAGCAGGGGGGCCCCTACGAGCAGTACTTC.